This T cell receptor (beta chain) was captured by sequencing in a study of blood T cell repertoires in COVID-19. Study-wide context: Material from acute and convalescent COVID-19 was sourced from the United States, Italy and Spain. PBMCs, B-cell-depleted T cells, or T cells provided the cDNA or gDNA that made up the material.

The germline V gene has CDR1 MDHEN and CDR2 SYDVKM. CDR3 length: 13 residues. V was cut by 3 bases and J by 7 bases, with 13 bases left in between. Authors' methods: Amplified reference gene primers provided the basis for estimating nucleated cell counts. The repertoire was sequenced with immunoSEQ multiplex PCR; TCRdb's copy has only in-frame clones and lacks some. The D gene and trimming were derived from the DNA, and the V and J assignments and clone size from that table. The table lists about 290,000 clones, roughly 89% of them singletons. It was during active infection that Seattle patients were enrolled and then longitudinally followed.

This receptor was taken from a woman in her 30s with COVID-19, enrolled during active disease. J is TRBJ2-7 and V is TRBV28; the D gene is possibly TRBD2 (7 bases). The specimen sequenced was peripheral blood. This CDR3 reads CASSLGGLEEQYF. CDR3 DNA: TGTGCCAGCAGTTTGGGGGGGCTGGAAGAGCAGTACTTC.